This T cell receptor beta chain came from a study of cytomegalovirus exposure and HLA in healthy donors. CDR3 length: 13 amino acids. Germline lookup yields CDR1 MNHEY and CDR2 SVGAGI. V was trimmed by 4 bases and J by 7 bases, leaving 13 bases between them. Sequenced by immunoSEQ multiplex PCR; TCRdb stores in-frame clones only, minus some. The sample lists a few hundred thousand clones, about nine tenths occurring once. V is TRBV6-5 and J is TRBJ1-2; D not resolved. The receptor was derived from a woman younger than 35 in good health and CMV-seronegative. Input material: PBMCs. The CDR3 nucleotides read TGTGCCAGCAGTTCCGGGGAATCCCCTGGCTACACCTTC. Translating gives CASSSGESPGYTF.